The present T cell receptor beta chain was sequenced within a study of blood T cell repertoires in COVID-19. As for the study in general: Specimens from acute and convalescent COVID-19 originated in the United States, Italy and Spain. From T cells, B-cell-depleted T cells, or PBMCs came the material, which was cDNA or gDNA.

In the original processing: Amplification of reference gene primers provided the estimated nucleated cell counts. This table comes from immunoSEQ multiplex PCR, and its TCRdb copy is limited to in-frame clones, with some not included. V and J calls plus clone size are reproduced from that table; the DNA served to infer D and trimming. The sample consists of 200,000 to 250,000 clones, roughly 86% of them appearing once. The origin of this receptor is a woman in her twenties or thirties who had recovered from COVID-19. The sequencing input was peripheral blood.

This CDR3 reads CASSELPGGETQYF. The CDR3 DNA sequence: TGTGCCAGCAGTGAACTGCCAGGGGGCGAGACCCAGTACTTC. The chain joins TRBV6-1 to TRBJ2-5; 8 bases match TRBD1. With 2 bases clipped from V and 5 bases from J, the junction kept 4 bases outside the gene matches. Germline V lookup: CDR1 MNHNS, CDR2 SASEGT. This CDR3 is 14 amino acids long.